The 15 T cell receptor beta chains given below trace back to one sample, sequenced in a study of beta chain features in type 1 diabetes. Their antigens remain unidentified. Whole-study findings and limits: When Type 1 diabetes patients were examined, their TCRB CDR3s proved moderately but significantly shorter in all four CD4+ subsets.

cDNA synthesis used the whole RNA isolate, giving expressed TCRB sequences. Method: immunoSEQ multiplex PCR; TCRdb's copy keeps in-frame clones and lacks some. The table has roughly 150,000 clones, around 63% seen once; the top ten hold about 0.089%. Sequenced sample: naive CD4+ T cells from blood. Source of these receptors: a man in his thirties or forties with type 1 diabetes.

Notes on this clone: Other nucleotide sequences from this sample produce the same CDR3. The chain joins TRBV30 to TRBJ1-5, with a tentative D call TRBD1 (5 bases). The CDR3 consists of 14 residues. With 0 bases removed from V and 4 bases from J, the gap between germline ends came to 10 bases. CDR1 is GTSNPN and CDR2 is SVGIG in the germline V gene (reference sequence). CDR3 amino acids: CAWSVLAGNQPQHF. DNA for the CDR3: TGTGCCTGGAGTGTACTGGCAGGGAATCAGCCCCAGCATTTT. Based on the CDR3 plus reference TRBV30 and TRBJ1-5, the full variable domain is SQTIHQWPATLVQPVGSPLSLECTVEGTSNPNLYWYRQAAGRGLQLLFYSVGIGQISSEVPQNLSASRPQDRQFILSSKKLLLSDSGFYLCAWSVLAGNQPQHFGDGTRLSIL.

The V call is TRBV30, the J call TRBJ1-3; D unresolved. The CDR3 extends over 12 amino acids. Trimming cost V 4 bases and J 2 bases, with 6 bases left between them. Germline-derived CDR1 and CDR2 are GTSNPN and SVGIG (reference sequence). The CDR3 reads CAWTPTGNTIYF. CDR3 nucleotide sequence: TGTGCCTGGACCCCGACTGGAAACACCATATATTTT.

This chain connects TRBV30 to TRBJ2-1; D gene ambiguous. V dropped 5 bases and J dropped 1 base, with 6 bases sitting between them. This CDR3 contains 12 residues. In germline, CDR1 is GTSNPN, CDR2 SVGIG (reference sequence). The chain's CDR3 is CAWGLSYNEQFF. In DNA form, the CDR3 reads TGTGCCTGGGGGTTGTCCTACAATGAGCAGTTCTTC.

The CDR3: CASSHGADTQYF. In nucleotides, the CDR3 is TGCGCCAGCAGCCACGGGGCAGATACGCAGTATTTT. This chain joins TRBV4-3 and TRBJ2-3; D is perhaps TRBD2 (5 bases). From germline, CDR1 is LGHNA and CDR2 YSLEER. The CDR3 totals 12 residues. V was shortened by 3 bases and J by 4 bases, with 5 bases between the two germline ends.

V and J are TRBV2 and TRBJ2-5; D call uncertain. The CDR3 extends over 13 amino acids. V lost 4 bases, J lost 2 bases, and 8 bases lay in between. Germline assignment: CDR1 SNHLY and CDR2 FYNNEI. This chain's CDR3 is CASSVGEQETQYF. DNA of the CDR3: TGTGCCAGCAGTGTGGGCGAACAAGAGACCCAGTACTTC.

The rearrangement uses TRBV4-1 and TRBJ1-2; D gene uncertain. The germline CDR1 and CDR2 sequences are MGHRA and YSYEKL. This CDR3 region has 13 residues. Deletions cut 0 bases from V and 4 bases from J, with 6 bases between. This CDR3 is CASSQERSYGYTF. CDR3 sequence (DNA): TGCGCCAGCAGCCAAGAACGATCCTATGGCTACACCTTC.

The V and J genes are TRBV9 and TRBJ1-2; D might be TRBD1 (5 bases). This CDR3 comprises 14 residues. Germline V gene lookup returns CDR1 SGDLS and CDR2 YYNGEE. V gave up 0 bases and J gave up 5 bases, with 11 bases separating them. This CDR3 is CASSVGGEGYGYTF. Here the CDR3 DNA reads TGTGCCAGCAGCGTAGGAGGGGAGGGGTATGGCTACACCTTC. Full variable domain (remainder filled in from reference TRBV9 and TRBJ1-2): DSGVTQTPKHLITATGQRVTLRCSPRSGDLSVYWYQQSLDQGLQFLIQYYNGEERAKGNILERFSAQQFPDLHSELNLSSLELGDSALYFCASSVGGEGYGYTFGSGTRLTVV.

The DNA for the CDR3 is TGTGCCAGCTGCCCAGCAGCGGGGGGGTCCACAGATACGCAGTATTTT. It is translated as CASCPAAGGSTDTQYF. This chain links TRBV18 with TRBJ2-3, with 10 bases identical to TRBD2. CDR1 KGHSH and CDR2 LQKENI come from the germline V gene. V was pared by 7 bases and J by 2 bases, with 9 bases of the junction left unmatched. The CDR3 loop spans 16 amino acids.

The chain has TRBV29-1 and TRBJ1-2; 7 bases agree with TRBD1. With V trimmed by 7 bases and J by 5 bases, 10 bases remained unmatched. Germline V gene data show CDR1 as SQVTM and CDR2 as ANQGSEA. The CDR3 length is 13 residues. The DNA for the CDR3 is TGCAGCGCTTATGCCGGGACAGTTTATGGCTACACCTTC. The encoded protein is CSAYAGTVYGYTF. Full variable domain (missing parts from reference TRBV29-1 and TRBJ1-2): SAVISQKPSRDICQRGTSLTIQCQVDSQVTMMFWYRQQPGQSLTLIATANQGSEATYESGFVIDKFPISRPNLTFSTLTVSNMSPEDSSIYLCSAYAGTVYGYTFGSGTRLTVV.

The rearrangement links TRBV18 to TRBJ2-2; no definite D call. Deletions cut 2 bases from V and 2 bases from J, with 3 bases between. The germline V gene encodes CDR1 KGHSH and CDR2 LQKENI. This CDR3 has 13 amino acids. CDR3: CASSPVNTGELFF. The CDR3 nucleotides read TGTGCCAGCTCACCAGTAAACACCGGGGAGCTGTTTTTT.

This clone came up a few times. The genes are TRBV10-3 and TRBJ2-5; no clear D gene. V was cut by 3 bases and J by 1 base, with 6 bases left in between. This CDR3 comprises 13 residues. Germline CDR1 reads ENHRY; CDR2 reads SYGVKD. The CDR3 nucleotides read TGTGCCATCAGTGATCTTTCCCAAGAGACCCAGTACTTC. Translation gives CAISDLSQETQYF.

In this sample, this clone turned up a few times. This chain connects TRBV11-2 to TRBJ2-1; D not resolved. V gave up 1 base and J gave up 6 bases, with 7 bases separating them. The CDR3 runs to 13 residues. Germline-derived CDR1 and CDR2 are SGHAT and FQNNGV. DNA of the CDR3: TGTGCCAGCAGCTTAGTACAGCTCAATGAGCAGTTCTTC. Translated, it gives CASSLVQLNEQFF.

The chain couples TRBV21-1 to TRBJ1-5. TRBV21-1 is a documented pseudogene. The CDR3 extends over 15 amino acids. The CDR3 nucleotides are TGTGCCAGCAGCAAAGTCAAGCGGCGCAATCAGCCCCAGCATTTT. This codes for CASSKVKRRNQPQHF.

This chain joins TRBV27 and TRBJ2-1, with D perhaps TRBD1 (6 bases). Germline V lookup: CDR1 MNHEY, CDR2 SMNVEV (reference sequence). The CDR3 runs 14 residues. The V end lost 5 bases, the J end lost 4 bases, and 12 bases lay between the germline ends. The DNA for the CDR3 is TGTGCCAGCAGTCCAATGGACAGTTACAATGAGCAGTTCTTC. It translates to CASSPMDSYNEQFF.

V and J are TRBV7-9 and TRBJ2-2; 10 positions agree with TRBD1. J lost 7 bases, V lost 5 bases, and 13 bases had no gene match. The CDR3 extends over 17 amino acids. Germline CDR1 and CDR2: SEHNR and FQNEAQ (reference sequence). CDR3 residues: CASSVAWDRGHGGELFF. The CDR3, as DNA: TGTGCCAGCAGCGTCGCCTGGGACAGGGGACATGGCGGGGAGCTGTTTTTT. Supplemented by reference TRBV7-9 and TRBJ2-2, the full variable domain reads DTGVSQNPRHKITKRGQNVTFRCDPISEHNRLYWYRQTLGQGPEFLTYFQNEAQLEKSRLLSDRFSAERPKGSFSTLEIQRTEQGDSAMYLCASSVAWDRGHGGELFFGEGSRLTVL.